The rows below give T cell receptor beta chains drawn from one sample of a study of cytomegalovirus exposure and HLA in healthy donors. The assay was immunoSEQ multiplex PCR, and TCRdb's table has in-frame clones only and misses some. The table shows approximately 150,000 clones, with around 76% occurring only once. The sample taken for sequencing was PBMCs. The receptor source for this set is a man between 60 and 75 years old in good health and CMV-seronegative. Each CDR3 is given with its conserved first and last residue. D genes are given only for firm matches. Clone sizes are given selectively: once, few, many, or a class where the clone is expanded.

size	V	D	length	J	DNA	CDR3
few	TRBV28	TRBD2	17	TRBJ2-2	TGTGCCAGCAGTTCTTCAGCGGGAGTAGGGAACACCGGGGAGCTGTTTTTT	CASSSSAGVGNTGELFF
few	TRBV7-9	.	12	TRBJ2-1	TGTGCCAGCAGCTTAAGTCTCGGTGAGCAGTTCTTC	CASSLSLGEQFF
.	TRBV18	TRBD1	18	TRBJ1-5	TGTGCCAGCTCGGACGGGGCCAGGGGGGTTTATAGCAATCAGCCCCAGCATTTT	CASSDGARGVYSNQPQHF
.	TRBV15	.	14	TRBJ1-2	TGTGCCACCAGCAGGGCCGGGATTAACTATGGCTACACCTTC	CATSRAGINYGYTF
once	TRBV19	.	15	TRBJ1-4	TGTGCCAGTAGTGGTGACAAGCCGAGGGATGAAAAACTGTTTTTT	CASSGDKPRDEKLFF
.	TRBV7-9	TRBD1	15	TRBJ2-3	TGTGCCAGCAGCCCCCGTGAGGGGGCAACAGATACGCAGTATTTT	CASSPREGATDTQYF
.	TRBV2	TRBD2	15	TRBJ2-1	TGTGCCAGCAGTGATCCAACTAGCGGGAGTTATGAGCAGTTCTTC	CASSDPTSGSYEQFF
.	TRBV15	TRBD1	17	TRBJ2-7	TGTGCCACCAGCAGCAATGGAAACCGGGACAGCTCCTACGAGCAGTACTTC	CATSSNGNRDSSYEQYF
.	TRBV5-5	TRBD1	15	TRBJ1-4	TGTGCCAGCAGCTTGCTCGGGGACAGTAATGAAAAACTGTTTTTT	CASSLLGDSNEKLFF
.	TRBV28	.	18	TRBJ1-2	TGTGCCAGCAGTTCCCATCTCAGCCAGGGGCGTGATGAAGATGGCTACACCTTC	CASSSHLSQGRDEDGYTF